A selection of T cell receptor beta chains follows, all from one sample in a study of beta chain features in type 1 diabetes. Some clones are missing from TCRdb's copy, which holds only in-frame ones; the method was immunoSEQ multiplex PCR. The sample consists of around 500,000 clones, roughly 11% of them appearing once. The sequenced sample was naive CD4+ T cells from blood. The receptor source for this set is a woman between 18 and 29 years old in good health. The CDR3 runs from the conserved cysteine through the conserved F or W. D genes are given only for firm matches. Some rows mark clone size as missing; the rest say once, few, many or name a class of expanded clone.

cdr3_nt,cdr3_aa,d_call,clone_size,j_call,v_call
TGTGCCAGCAGCCAAGAGTCCAGATACGGGGAGCTGTTTTTT,CASSQESRYGELFF,-,few,TRBJ2-2,TRBV14
TGTGCCAGCTCTAGCGGGAGTGCCACCGGGGAGCTGTTTTTT,CASSSGSATGELFF,TRBD2,few,TRBJ2-2,TRBV2
TGCAGCGTTCGGGTGGGGACGGAAGATACGCAGTATTTT,CSVRVGTEDTQYF,-,-,TRBJ2-3,TRBV29-1
TGTGCCAGCAGCCCAGGGGCGACAGATACGCAGTATTTT,CASSPGATDTQYF,-,once,TRBJ2-3,TRBV7-3
TGTGCCAGCAGTCGAATGGACTCTTCCCAAGAGACCCAGTACTTC,CASSRMDSSQETQYF,-,few,TRBJ2-5,TRBV9
TGTGCCAGCTCGACTAGCCCAAGCTCTGGGGCCAACGTCCTGACTTTC,CASSTSPSSGANVLTF,TRBD2,few,TRBJ2-6,TRBV18
TGTGCCAGCAGCTTAGTAGGTCGGGAGTTCCACAATGAGCAGTTCTTC,CASSLVGREFHNEQFF,-,few,TRBJ2-1,TRBV7-6
TGTGCCAGCAACAACTACAATGAGCAGTTCTTC,CASNNYNEQFF,-,few,TRBJ2-1,TRBV11-2
TGTGCCAGCTCCCTTAGCTCCTACAATGAGCAGTTCTTC,CASSLSSYNEQFF,-,few,TRBJ2-1,TRBV28
TGTGCCAGCAGCGTCGGGACAAGAGATGGCTACACCTTC,CASSVGTRDGYTF,-,-,TRBJ1-2,TRBV7-2
TGCGCCAGCAGCTCTTCCGCGACAGGAGGGGAGACCCAGTACTTC,CASSSSATGGETQYF,-,-,TRBJ2-5,TRBV5-1
TGTGCCAGCAGTTACTTTTGGGGGGGCACAGATACGCAGTATTTT,CASSYFWGGTDTQYF,-,-,TRBJ2-3,TRBV6-6
TGTGCCAGCAGTGAAGATGTCGTCAGGGGGAATGAGCAGTTCTTC,CASSEDVVRGNEQFF,TRBD1,few,TRBJ2-1,TRBV2
TGTGCCAGCAGCTTAGTTGGGACAGCATCTTACGAGCAGTACTTC,CASSLVGTASYEQYF,TRBD1,-,TRBJ2-7,TRBV7-9
TGCGCCAGCAGCTTAGGAGTTTATAGCACAGATACGCAGTATTTT,CASSLGVYSTDTQYF,-,few,TRBJ2-3,TRBV5-1
TGCGCCAGCAGCCAAGATACACAAGAGACCCAGTACTTC,CASSQDTQETQYF,-,-,TRBJ2-5,TRBV4-3
TGCAGCGTCGCGACAGGGGGTGGCTACACCTTC,CSVATGGGYTF,TRBD1,many,TRBJ1-2,TRBV29-1
TGTGCCAACAAGGGACTGCTCCGTTTGAACACTGAAGCTTTCTTT,CANKGLLRLNTEAFF,-,-,TRBJ1-1,TRBV2
TGTGCCAGCAGTCCCCGCCTAGCGGGGGTTTATGAGCAGTTCTTC,CASSPRLAGVYEQFF,TRBD2,-,TRBJ2-1,TRBV27
TGTGCCAGCAGCCCCCTGTGGGAGAAAAATGAAAAACTGTTTTTT,CASSPLWEKNEKLFF,-,-,TRBJ1-4,TRBV14
TGTGCCAGCAGCACTGCGTCGGTCCTCCTCTACAATGAGCAGTTCTTC,CASSTASVLLYNEQFF,-,few,TRBJ2-1,TRBV7-8
TGTGCCTGGAGTGGGAGATGGACTGAAGCTTTCTTT,CAWSGRWTEAFF,-,-,TRBJ1-1,TRBV30
TGCGCCAGCAGCTTGGCCGTGGGCCGCGGGAGGGACACCGGGGAGCTGTTTTTT,CASSLAVGRGRDTGELFF,TRBD2,few,TRBJ2-2,TRBV5-1
TGTGCCAGCAGCTTATTAGGGCGGATGAACACTGAAGCTTTCTTT,CASSLLGRMNTEAFF,-,few,TRBJ1-1,TRBV7-2
TGTGCCAGCGCTAATTCGGGGCCGTATGGCTACACCTTC,CASANSGPYGYTF,-,-,TRBJ1-2,TRBV6-5
TGTGCCAGCAGTGAATTGGGGCGGGGAGACACAGATACGCAGTATTTT,CASSELGRGDTDTQYF,-,few,TRBJ2-3,TRBV25-1
TGTGCCAGCAGCGAACAGGGTCGAGAGACCCAGTACTTC,CASSEQGRETQYF,-,-,TRBJ2-5,TRBV7-8
TGCGCCAGCAGCCAAGGCGGGGGGGTCCGAGAGACCCAGTACTTC,CASSQGGGVRETQYF,TRBD2,few,TRBJ2-5,TRBV4-3
TGTGCCAGCAGGGGGGCGGCGGTTACCACCGGGGAGCTGTTTTTT,CASRGAAVTTGELFF,-,-,TRBJ2-2,TRBV7-2
TGTGCCAGCAGCCCGGACAGGGGGACCTACAATGAGCAGTTCTTC,CASSPDRGTYNEQFF,TRBD1,-,TRBJ2-1,TRBV7-9
TGTGCCAGCAGTTACCAACCGGGACAGTGGATCACTGAAGCTTTCTTT,CASSYQPGQWITEAFF,TRBD1,few,TRBJ1-1,TRBV6-5
TGCGCCAGCAGCTTGGCTCGAGTTATGAACACTGAAGCTTTCTTT,CASSLARVMNTEAFF,-,few,TRBJ1-1,TRBV5-1
TGTGCCAGCAGCTTGCATACTCGGGGGAGTTATGGGGAGCTGTTTTTT,CASSLHTRGSYGELFF,-,-,TRBJ2-2,TRBV7-3
TGCGCCAGCAGCCCGGGGGGGACAAACTACGAGCAGTACTTC,CASSPGGTNYEQYF,TRBD2,few,TRBJ2-7,TRBV5-1
TGCGCCAGCAGTGGTCTTGTCGGCACCCAAGAGACCCAGTACTTC,CASSGLVGTQETQYF,-,-,TRBJ2-5,TRBV10-2
TGTGCCAGCAGCTTATTTTCCGGACCAGGGGAAAAGCAGTTCTTC,CASSLFSGPGEKQFF,-,-,TRBJ2-1,TRBV7-3
TGCGCCAGCAGCCCTAGCGTGAACATTCAGTACTTC,CASSPSVNIQYF,-,-,TRBJ2-4,TRBV4-1
TGTGCCAGCAGCCAAGATCCCCCCCAAGAGACCCAGTACTTC,CASSQDPPQETQYF,-,-,TRBJ2-5,TRBV14
TGCGCCAGCAGCCAAGCCGGGACAGGAGGAAACACCATATATTTT,CASSQAGTGGNTIYF,TRBD1,few,TRBJ1-3,TRBV4-1
TGTGCCAGCAGCTTGTACCCGAACACCGGGGAGCTGTTTTTT,CASSLYPNTGELFF,-,many,TRBJ2-2,TRBV7-2
TGTGCCAGCAGCTTAAGAGGGCCTTTCTACAATGAGCAGTTCTTC,CASSLRGPFYNEQFF,-,-,TRBJ2-1,TRBV7-2
TGTGCCAGCAGCGTAGGAGGCGCGGGAGGCTCTGGAAACACCATATATTTT,CASSVGGAGGSGNTIYF,-,-,TRBJ1-3,TRBV9
TGTGCCAGCAGCGCCCTAGCGACCTACAATGAGCAGTTCTTC,CASSALATYNEQFF,-,few,TRBJ2-1,TRBV11-2
TGTGCCAGCAGGACCATCGGGACAGGGTCCCATGAGCAGTTCTTC,CASRTIGTGSHEQFF,TRBD1,-,TRBJ2-1,TRBV6-5
TGTGCCAGCAGGGGACAGGAGCTAGCCAAAAACATTCAGTACTTC,CASRGQELAKNIQYF,TRBD1,-,TRBJ2-4,TRBV6-1
TGCAGCGTTTTGCAGGGGGGAGCCAAAAACATTCAGTACTTC,CSVLQGGAKNIQYF,-,-,TRBJ2-4,TRBV29-1
TGTGCCAGCAGCCCCACCGGGACTCGGTTTTGGTACTTC,CASSPTGTRFWYF,-,few,TRBJ2-7,TRBV7-9
TGCGCCAGCAGCCAAGGGCGGGGAGGAGGGCAATCTGGGGCCAACGTCCTGACTTTC,CASSQGRGGGQSGANVLTF,-,few,TRBJ2-6,TRBV4-1
TGTGCCAGCAGCGGTAGTCAGTCCCCAGGGCATGAGCAGTTCTTC,CASSGSQSPGHEQFF,-,few,TRBJ2-1,TRBV9
TGTGCCAGCAGTGAAAACAGGCGATACACAGATACGCAGTATTTT,CASSENRRYTDTQYF,-,few,TRBJ2-3,TRBV2
TGTGCCAGCAGCCGAGGACACGCTAGCACAGATACGCAGTATTTT,CASSRGHASTDTQYF,-,-,TRBJ2-3,TRBV4-2
TGTGCCAGCAGCTTAGGGGGGGCGCGGGGCAATCAGCCCCAGCATTTT,CASSLGGARGNQPQHF,-,-,TRBJ1-5,TRBV7-2
TGTGCCTGGAGTCCCAGGGGGCAAGATCAGCCCCAGCATTTT,CAWSPRGQDQPQHF,TRBD1,-,TRBJ1-5,TRBV30
TGTGCCAGCAGTGATCGGTTGGCAGCTCAAGAGACCCAGTACTTC,CASSDRLAAQETQYF,-,-,TRBJ2-5,TRBV2
TGCGCCAGCAGCCAAGACCCGCCGGGGACGGCGCAATGGTCAGATACGCAGTATTTT,CASSQDPPGTAQWSDTQYF,-,few,TRBJ2-3,TRBV4-1
TGTGCCAGCAGCTCGAACAGCAGGGGAGAGACCCAGTACTTC,CASSSNSRGETQYF,-,-,TRBJ2-5,TRBV7-2
TGCGCCAGCAGCCACGGGGACCGACGCGGCTACACCTTC,CASSHGDRRGYTF,-,few,TRBJ1-2,TRBV4-3
TGTGCCAGCAGCGAGCGGAATGAGCAGTTCTTC,CASSERNEQFF,-,-,TRBJ2-1,TRBV27
TGTGCCACCAGCAGGGCACCCTATGGCACAGATACGCAGTATTTT,CATSRAPYGTDTQYF,-,-,TRBJ2-3,TRBV15
TGTGCCAGCAGCGTCGACAGGGGGCGGGTTGTATTCTTC,CASSVDRGRVVFF,TRBD1,-,TRBJ2-1,TRBV7-2